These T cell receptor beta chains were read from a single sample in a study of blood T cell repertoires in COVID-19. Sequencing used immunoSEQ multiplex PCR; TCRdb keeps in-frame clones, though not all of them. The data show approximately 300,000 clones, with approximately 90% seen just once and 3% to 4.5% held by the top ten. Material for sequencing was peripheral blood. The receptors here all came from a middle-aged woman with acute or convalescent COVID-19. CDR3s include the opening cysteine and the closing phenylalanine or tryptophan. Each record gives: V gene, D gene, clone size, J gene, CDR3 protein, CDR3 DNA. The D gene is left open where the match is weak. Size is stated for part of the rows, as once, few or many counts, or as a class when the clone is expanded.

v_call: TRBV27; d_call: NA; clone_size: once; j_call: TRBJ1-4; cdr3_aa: CASRKHPGNRNEKLFF; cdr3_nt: TGTGCCAGCAGAAAACACCCGGGAAATCGAAATGAAAAACTGTTTTTT
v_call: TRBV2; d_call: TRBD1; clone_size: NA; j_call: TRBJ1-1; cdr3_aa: CASRPGTGEYTEAFF; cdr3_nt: TGTGCCAGCAGACCCGGGACAGGGGAATACACTGAAGCTTTCTTT
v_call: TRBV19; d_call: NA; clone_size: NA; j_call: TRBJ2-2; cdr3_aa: CASSPSPTSFTGELFF; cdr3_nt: TGTGCCAGTAGTCCGTCGCCCACTAGCTTCACCGGGGAGCTGTTTTTT
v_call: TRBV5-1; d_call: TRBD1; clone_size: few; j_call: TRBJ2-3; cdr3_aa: CASSPVGTGDTDTQYF; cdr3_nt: TGCGCCAGCAGCCCAGTCGGGACAGGGGACACAGATACGCAGTATTTT
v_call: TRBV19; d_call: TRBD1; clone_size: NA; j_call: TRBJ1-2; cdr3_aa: CASSLQTGALNYGYTF; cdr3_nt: TGTGCCAGTAGTCTCCAGACAGGGGCGCTTAACTATGGCTACACCTTC
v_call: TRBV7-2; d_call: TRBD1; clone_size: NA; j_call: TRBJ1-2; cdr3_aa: CASTGQGGLYGYTF; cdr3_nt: TGTGCCAGCACCGGACAGGGGGGCCTTTATGGCTACACCTTC
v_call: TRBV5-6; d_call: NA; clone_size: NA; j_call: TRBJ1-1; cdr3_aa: CASSLSPGGYTEAFF; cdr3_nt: TGTGCCAGCAGCTTGTCCCCGGGCGGGTACACTGAAGCTTTCTTT
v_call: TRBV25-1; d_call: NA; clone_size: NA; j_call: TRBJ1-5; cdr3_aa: CASSEWGEGRPQHF; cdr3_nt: TGTGCCAGCAGTGAATGGGGGGAAGGAAGGCCCCAGCATTTT
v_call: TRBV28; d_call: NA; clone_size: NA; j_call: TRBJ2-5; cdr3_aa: CASSFSRAGQETQYF; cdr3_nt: TGTGCCAGCAGTTTCTCCAGGGCGGGACAAGAGACCCAGTACTTC
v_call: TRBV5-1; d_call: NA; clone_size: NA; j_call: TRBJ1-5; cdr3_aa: CASSLYSNQPQHF; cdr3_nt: TGCGCCAGCAGCTTGTATAGCAATCAGCCCCAGCATTTT
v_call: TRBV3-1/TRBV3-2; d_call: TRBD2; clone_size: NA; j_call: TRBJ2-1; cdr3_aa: CASSLLAGGRNEQFF; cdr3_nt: TGTGCCAGCAGTCTACTAGCGGGGGGGAGGAATGAGCAGTTCTTC
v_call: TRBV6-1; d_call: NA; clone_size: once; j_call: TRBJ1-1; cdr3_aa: CASSEAFFEVANTEAFF; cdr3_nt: TGTGCCAGCAGTGAAGCCTTCTTTGAGGTAGCGAACACTGAAGCTTTCTTT
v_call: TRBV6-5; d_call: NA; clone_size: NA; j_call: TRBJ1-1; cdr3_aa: CASSYSAGRLAAFF; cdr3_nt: TGTGCCAGCAGTTACTCGGCGGGGAGGCTCGCAGCTTTCTTT
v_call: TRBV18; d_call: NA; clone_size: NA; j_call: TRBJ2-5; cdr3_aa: CASSPQNQGRETQYF; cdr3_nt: TGTGCCAGCTCACCGCAAAATCAGGGGCGAGAGACCCAGTACTTC
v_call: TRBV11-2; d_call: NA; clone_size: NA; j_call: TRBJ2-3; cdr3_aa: CASSFGQITDTQYF; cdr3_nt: TGTGCCAGCAGCTTCGGACAGATCACAGATACGCAGTATTTT
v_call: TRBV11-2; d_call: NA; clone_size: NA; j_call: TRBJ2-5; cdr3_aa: CASSPGVSAETQYF; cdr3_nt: TGTGCCAGCAGCCCGGGGGTTTCGGCGGAGACCCAGTACTTC
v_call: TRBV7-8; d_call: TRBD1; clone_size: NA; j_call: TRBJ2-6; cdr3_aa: CASSIVGTGASGANVLTF; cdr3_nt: TGTGCCAGCAGCATAGTGGGGACAGGGGCCTCTGGGGCCAACGTCCTGACTTTC
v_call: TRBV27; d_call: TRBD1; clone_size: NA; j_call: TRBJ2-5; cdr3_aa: CASSPWTGGAETQYF; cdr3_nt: TGTGCCAGCAGTCCGTGGACAGGGGGCGCGGAGACCCAGTACTTC
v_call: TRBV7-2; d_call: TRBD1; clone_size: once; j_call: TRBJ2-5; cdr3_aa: CASSYGQATPGETQYF; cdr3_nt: TGTGCCAGCAGCTACGGACAGGCGACGCCGGGTGAGACCCAGTACTTC
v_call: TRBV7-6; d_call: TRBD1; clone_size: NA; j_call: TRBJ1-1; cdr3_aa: CASSAGTANTEAFF; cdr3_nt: TGTGCCAGCAGCGCGGGGACAGCGAACACTGAAGCTTTCTTT
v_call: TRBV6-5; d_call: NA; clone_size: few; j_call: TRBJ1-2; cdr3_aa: CASLDRNNYGYTF; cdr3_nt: TGTGCCAGCCTTGACAGGAATAACTATGGCTACACCTTC
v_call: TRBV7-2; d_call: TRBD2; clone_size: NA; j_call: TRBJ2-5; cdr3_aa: CASSPASGGPGETQYF; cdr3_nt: TGTGCCAGCAGCCCGGCTAGCGGGGGCCCTGGCGAGACCCAGTACTTC